The sequence of this T cell receptor (beta chain) was determined in a study of cytomegalovirus exposure and HLA in healthy donors. Study-wide results and caveats: Across donors, most TCRs were seen rarely, yet some public ones were widespread. Some TCR beta chains (roughly 150 of them) were listed as cytomegalovirus-associated.

This clone was recorded a few times. Its specificity is not known. 13 Jbeta primers and 60 Vbeta primers were used for the PCR. Measured with immunoSEQ multiplex PCR; TCRdb has only the in-frame clones, and not every one. The data contain approximately 160,000 clones, under 85% of them singletons. CDR3 length: 13 amino acids. The V gene's germline CDR1 is PRHDT and CDR2 FYEKMQ (reference sequence). V lost 5 bases and J lost 8, with 15 bases in between. The rearrangement uses TRBV13 and TRBJ1-2; TRBD1 is a possible D gene (5 bases). This sequence originates from a woman under 40 in good health and CMV-seronegative. Sequencing was carried out using PBMCs. The CDR3 nucleotides read TGTGCCAGCAGCCCCGGCAGGGTCTGGGGCTACACCTTC. The encoded protein is CASSPGRVWGYTF.